This T cell receptor (beta chain) stems from a study of cytomegalovirus exposure and HLA in healthy donors (dated by TCRdb to between 2016 and 2019). About the investigation overall: An earlier analysis of about 530 of the donors reported about 260 Gb of sequence data and roughly 120 million unique TCR beta sequences obtained from around 190 million T cells. An earlier analysis of nearly 600 of the donors applied high-throughput TCR beta sequencing to assess whether each TCR beta V gene segment acted as functional or pseudogenic. A handful of DR-DQ haplotypes were handled as single units for association and clustering because linkage in the cohort was strong. The study aimed to test whether cataloging public T cell receptors could reveal signatures of past pathogen exposure. High-throughput TCR immunosequencing, statistical association of individual TCRs with disease status, and machine learning were combined to predict cytomegalovirus infection status. Of the roughly 390 genotyped donors, 81% were placed in the genetic ancestry cluster associated with self-reported Caucasian donors. Every discovery cohort repertoire had been produced on one sequencing platform. Typing coverage varied by locus: about 629-640 donors for A, B, C, DRB1 and DQB1; 522 for DQA1; 606 for DPA1; roughly 470 for DPB1. Along with the approximately 670-subject first cohort, a separate validation cohort of over 90 different subjects was used. The T cell repertoires of 666 subjects were profiled by immunosequencing and related to cytomegalovirus serostatus. A later analysis re-analyzed previously published TCR beta repertoires from 650 to 800 donors and added high-resolution HLA genotyping to study TCR occurrence patterns. An early release covering about 600 HLA-typed donors comprised approximately 300 gigabases of sequencing data and around 85 million unique TCR sequences. Class I and class II HLA loci were covered by the typing at four-digit resolution. Rather than drawing on any new phenotypic data, the later analysis identified candidate immune exposures from TCR beta sequences and the way those sequences occurred across donors. Donor age, sex, ethnicity and CMV serostatus were collected together with the repertoire data. A later genetic analysis used genome-wide SNP genotypes for about 55% of the 666 donors, treating that subset as a discovery cohort. Among under 450 genotyped donors of the cohort, an average of about 240,000 unique TCR beta nucleotide sequences were sequenced per donor, about a sixth of them non-productive. Points the paper makes about the study in general: Some IMGT-functional V segments, including TRBV6-2 and TRBV6-3, could not be distinguished by the 87-base-pair reads and were therefore excluded. According to a later genetic analysis, donors in an Asian-associated ancestry cluster had fewer N-insertions in productive TCRs than the approximately 650-donor mean. In a later analysis, the rate of TCR association differed among HLA loci, with DRB1 alleles having the most associated TCRs and HLA-C alleles having the fewest. In a later analysis, most CMV-associated TCR beta chains were found to appear HLA-restricted, with HLA associations seemingly driven largely by CMV exposure. The sequencing pipeline was judged likely to have produced a cluster of highly shared sequence variants as a technical artifact. Cytomegalovirus status was reported to be diagnosed by the classifier with high specificity and sensitivity in both the original and validation cohorts. Correlated functional status among segregating V segments might reflect linkage disequilibrium, but an unknown experimental factor could not be ruled out. Compared with equally common non-associated chains, HLA-associated TCR beta chains in a later analysis were more clonally expanded and had lower generation probabilities. For the cohort, immune exposure information was limited to CMV serostatus. A further reported finding was that TCR beta sequences accurately predicted the HLA-A and HLA-B alleles for most subjects in the first cohort. The study listed 150 to 200 TCR beta chains as associated with cytomegalovirus. Roughly uniform sequencing depth across donors was assumed in presence/absence analyses, although this assumption may not hold. The authors suggested that the approach could potentially be generalized to other disease states and immunological phenotypes. The earlier analysis of some 560 of the donors excluded over 15 rarely observed V segments, including chromosome 9 orphons, because counts were too low. Three of the identified cytomegalovirus-associated TCR beta chains were confirmed in vitro to be specific for cytomegalovirus antigens. Because some donors lacked HLA typing at each locus, the association tests relied only on the typed subset. Broadly in line with IMGT annotations, most TCR beta V segments showed up in productive rearrangements about 87% or about 30% of the time in an earlier analysis of under 700 of the donors. This cohort had only TCR beta chains sequenced, and the lack of alpha or paired-chain data limited which features could be detected. When HLA alleles, especially DR and DQ, strongly co-occurred, attributing TCR associations to individual alleles was difficult. Most TCR sequences were seen in very few donors, while some public TCRs were found in many individuals. Several of the top co-occurrence clusters appeared to be linked to parvovirus B19, influenza, CMV and Epstein-Barr virus, according to a later analysis. An association between a missense DCLRE1C variant and V-gene and J-gene trimming of TCR beta chains was found in a later genetic analysis and replicated in an independent cohort. In a later analysis, about 17,000 TCR beta sequences were associated with specific HLA alleles at a false discovery rate of 0.05.

The germline V gene yields ENHRY for CDR1 and SYGVKD for CDR2. The cysteine opens and the phenylalanine closes a CDR3 of 15 amino acids. Just CDR3 DNA is preserved here, 45 bases in frame from base 1. V is reduced by 3 bases and J by 0 bases, leaving a spacing of 8 bases between them. A remark on this clone: This receptor's antigen is unknown. There are no base qualities to consult, and no much larger clone falls within one base. The same CDR3 is also encoded by other DNA sequences in this sample.

The cohort comprised fewer than 750 healthy bone marrow donors. All cohort members were sampled while nominally healthy, although unrecorded immune exposures were likely present. The donor was CMV seronegative and was included in the group of 352 seronegative cohort members. Each donor provided a peripheral blood sample, and peripheral blood mononuclear cells were used for TCR beta sequencing. Genomic DNA was extracted from the blood cell samples with the Qiagen DNeasy Blood Extraction Kit. Library creation used the immunoSEQ multiplex PCR assay. A mixture of 60 forward primers for TCR Vbeta segments and 13 reverse primers for TCR Jbeta segments was used in the multiplex PCR. A multiplex PCR assay on genomic DNA amplified the CDR3 region of rearranged TCR beta genes. Amplified TCR beta libraries were sequenced as 87-base-pair reads on the Illumina HiSeq System. For the original study's pipeline: A later analysis tallied 75 million to 95 million unique TCR beta chains across the 600 to 700 repertoires, and some 10 million of those chains were shared by two or more donors. Raw reads were error-corrected and collapsed into unique sequences by a nearest-neighbor algorithm in which closely related sequences were merged to remove PCR and sequencing errors. V, D and J gene segments were assigned by aligning CDR3 sequences to IMGT reference sequences. For a sequence to be retained, a match of at least six nucleotides to both a V gene segment and a J gene segment was required. Rearrangements were classified as productive when the CDR3 lacked stop codons and remained in frame with V and J, and all other rearrangements were classified as non-productive. Following IMGT convention, CDR3 was defined as the stretch from the second conserved V-encoded cysteine to the conserved J-encoded phenylalanine. The earlier analysis of around 640 of the donors excluded sequences that lacked an unambiguous match to a single V gene segment. An earlier analysis of fewer than 650 of the donors classified V segments as functional when productive rearrangements were above 56.7% and as segregating when the standard deviation between donors was above 5%. A statistical classification framework was built to diagnose cytomegalovirus status from the catalog of TCR beta chain sequences. V and J gene assignment, in a later analysis, came from comparing TCR nucleotide sequences with IMGT/GENE-DB human TR gene sequences. The TCRdist pipeline was used in a later analysis to assign CDR3 sequences and most-parsimonious VDJ recombination scenarios. In a later analysis, each TCR beta chain was defined by its CDR3 amino acid sequence together with its V-gene family, and reads lacking a unique V-gene family were excluded. A later analysis removed several hundred highly shared, low-generation-probability nucleotide sequences to deal with suspected cross-contamination and a sequencing artifact. For each public chain, a later analysis derived a clonal expansion index from normalized ranks of inferred template counts within each repertoire. A later analysis computed generation probabilities with a VDJ recombination model fitted to out-of-frame rearrangements, and checked the results against IGoR. A later analysis scored TCR-TCR, TCR-HLA and TCR-CMV co-occurrence with hypergeometric tests, applying a repertoire-size bias correction to TCR pairs. In a later analysis, false discovery rates were estimated by permuting HLA or CMV assignments 20 times. A later analysis grouped co-occurring TCRs with DBSCAN, adding TCRdist sequence similarity when clustering within HLA-allele-positive subsets. Co-occurrence clustering excluded repertoires with fewer than 30,000 or more than 120,000 public chains, plus five with anomalous nucleotide sharing. The table comes from immuneACCESS by way of TCRdb, which keeps in-frame sequences with V and J called. Part of the clones is missing from these tables; in studies checked, under half for an unresolved V gene and the rest for unknown reasons. V and J calls plus clone size are reproduced from that table; the DNA served to infer D and trimming. Here the sample has more than 80,000 clones; 71% occur a single time. In total, the top ten clones hold roughly 2.8% of the sample.

The sequencing input was PBMCs. The source of this sequence is a female donor in good health and CMV-seronegative. This receptor chain uses TRBV10-3 and TRBJ2-2, with a weak D call of TRBD1 (6 bases match). The nucleotide sequence reads as follows: TGTGCCATCAGTGAAAGGGGGACGAACACCGGGGAGCTGTTTTTT. Protein translation: CAISERGTNTGELFF.